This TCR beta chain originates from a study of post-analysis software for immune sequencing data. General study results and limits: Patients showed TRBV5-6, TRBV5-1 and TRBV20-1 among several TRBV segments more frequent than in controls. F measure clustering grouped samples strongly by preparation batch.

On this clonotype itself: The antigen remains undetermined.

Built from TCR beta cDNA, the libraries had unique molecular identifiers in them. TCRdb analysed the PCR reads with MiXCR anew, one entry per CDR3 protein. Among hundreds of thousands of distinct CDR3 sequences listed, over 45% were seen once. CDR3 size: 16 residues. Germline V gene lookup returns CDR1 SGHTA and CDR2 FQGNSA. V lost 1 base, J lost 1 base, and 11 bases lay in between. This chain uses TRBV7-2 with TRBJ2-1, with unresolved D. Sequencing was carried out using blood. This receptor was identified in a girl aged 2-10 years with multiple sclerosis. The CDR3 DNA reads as TGTGCCAGCAGCTTAGAGGCAAGACGTTCCTACAATGAGCAGTTCTTC. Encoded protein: CASSLEARRSYNEQFF.